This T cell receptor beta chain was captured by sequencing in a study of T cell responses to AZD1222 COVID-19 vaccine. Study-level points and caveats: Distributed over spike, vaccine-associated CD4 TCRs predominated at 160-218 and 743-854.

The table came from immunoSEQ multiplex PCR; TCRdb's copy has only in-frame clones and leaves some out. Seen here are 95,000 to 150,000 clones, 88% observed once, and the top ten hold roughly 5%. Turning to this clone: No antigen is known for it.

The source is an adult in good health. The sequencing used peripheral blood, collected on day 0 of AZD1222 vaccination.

This CDR3 reads CASSPLDSGANVLTF. CDR3 DNA: TGTGCCAGCTCACCACTGGACAGTGGGGCCAACGTCCTGACTTTC. The V call is TRBV18, the J call TRBJ2-6; D is possibly TRBD1 (6 bases). V was clipped by 1 base and J by 3 bases, with 7 bases between them. Germline CDR1 is KGHSH and CDR2 is LQKENI. The CDR3 is 15 residues long.